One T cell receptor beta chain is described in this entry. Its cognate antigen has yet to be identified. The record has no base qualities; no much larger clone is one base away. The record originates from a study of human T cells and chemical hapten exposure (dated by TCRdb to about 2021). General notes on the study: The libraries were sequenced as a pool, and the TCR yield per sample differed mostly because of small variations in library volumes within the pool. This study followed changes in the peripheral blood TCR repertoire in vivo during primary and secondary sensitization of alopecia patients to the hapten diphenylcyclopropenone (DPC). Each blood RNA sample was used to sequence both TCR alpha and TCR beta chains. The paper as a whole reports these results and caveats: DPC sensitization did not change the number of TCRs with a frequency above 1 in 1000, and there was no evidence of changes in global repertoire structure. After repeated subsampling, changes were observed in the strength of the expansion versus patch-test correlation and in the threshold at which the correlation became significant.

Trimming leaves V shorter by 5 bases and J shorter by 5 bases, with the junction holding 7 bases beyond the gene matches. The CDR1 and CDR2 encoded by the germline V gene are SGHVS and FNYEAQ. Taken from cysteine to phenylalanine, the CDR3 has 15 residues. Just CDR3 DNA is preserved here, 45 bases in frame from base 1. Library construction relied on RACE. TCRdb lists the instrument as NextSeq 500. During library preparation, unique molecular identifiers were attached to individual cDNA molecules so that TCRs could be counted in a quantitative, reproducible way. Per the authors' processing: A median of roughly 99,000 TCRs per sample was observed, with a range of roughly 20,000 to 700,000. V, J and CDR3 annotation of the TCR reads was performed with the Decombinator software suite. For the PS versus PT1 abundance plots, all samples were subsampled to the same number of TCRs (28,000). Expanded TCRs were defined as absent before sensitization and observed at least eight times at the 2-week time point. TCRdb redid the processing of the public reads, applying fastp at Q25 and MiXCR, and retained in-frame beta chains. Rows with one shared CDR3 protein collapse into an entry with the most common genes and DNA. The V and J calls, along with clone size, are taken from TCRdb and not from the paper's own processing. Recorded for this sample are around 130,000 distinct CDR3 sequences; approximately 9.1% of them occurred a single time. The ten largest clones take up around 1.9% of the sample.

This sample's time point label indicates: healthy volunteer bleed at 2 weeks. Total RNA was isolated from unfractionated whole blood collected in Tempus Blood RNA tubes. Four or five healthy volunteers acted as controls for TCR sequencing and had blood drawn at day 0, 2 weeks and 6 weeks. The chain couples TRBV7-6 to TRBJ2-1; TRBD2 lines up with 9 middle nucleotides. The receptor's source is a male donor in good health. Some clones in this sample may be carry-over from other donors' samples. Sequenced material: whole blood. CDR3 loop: CASSHSGSGNNEQFF. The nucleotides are TGTGCCAGCAGCCATAGCGGGAGTGGAAACAATGAGCAGTTCTTC.